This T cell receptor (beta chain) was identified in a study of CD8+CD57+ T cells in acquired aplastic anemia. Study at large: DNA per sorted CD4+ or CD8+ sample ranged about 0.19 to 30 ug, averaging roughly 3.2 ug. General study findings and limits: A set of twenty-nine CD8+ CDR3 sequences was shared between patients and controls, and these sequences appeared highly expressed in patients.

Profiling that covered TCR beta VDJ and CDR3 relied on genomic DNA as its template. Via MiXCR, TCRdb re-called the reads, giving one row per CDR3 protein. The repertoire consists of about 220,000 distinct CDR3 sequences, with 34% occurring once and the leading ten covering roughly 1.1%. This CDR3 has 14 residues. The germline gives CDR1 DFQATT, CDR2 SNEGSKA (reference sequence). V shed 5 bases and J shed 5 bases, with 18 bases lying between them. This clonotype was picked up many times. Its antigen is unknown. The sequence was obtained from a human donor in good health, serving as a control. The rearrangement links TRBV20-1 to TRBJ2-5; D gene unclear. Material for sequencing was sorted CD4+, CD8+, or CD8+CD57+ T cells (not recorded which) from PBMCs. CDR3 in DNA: TGCAGTGCTCCCAAGTCAGCGTTTCTGGAGACCCAGTACTTC. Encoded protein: CSAPKSAFLETQYF.